Listed below are T cell receptor beta chains from one sample, sequenced in a study of cytomegalovirus exposure and HLA in healthy donors. Data came from immunoSEQ multiplex PCR; TCRdb stores just in-frame clones and leaves some out. The sample gives 150,000 to 190,000 clones, around 80% of which show up once; approximately 1.3% is in the top ten. The specimen was PBMCs. The source of these receptors is a young man in good health and CMV-seronegative. Each CDR3 is given with its conserved first and last residue. The D gene is left open where the match is weak. The listing skips clone size in some rows; elsewhere it reads once, few, many or a size class.

V	size	D	J	length	DNA	CDR3
TRBV5-5	NA	NA	TRBJ2-7	13	TGTGCCAGCAGCTCCCTCCTTGGGGCCGAGCAGTACTTC	CASSSLLGAEQYF
TRBV4-1	NA	NA	TRBJ2-7	16	TGCGCCAGCAGCCGAGGCAGAGGGAGCGGGTCCTACGAGCAGTACTTC	CASSRGRGSGSYEQYF
TRBV7-2	few	TRBD2	TRBJ2-4	14	TGTGCCAGCAGCCCCCCGGGAGGGGAAAACATTCAGTACTTC	CASSPPGGENIQYF
TRBV4-1	NA	TRBD2	TRBJ2-7	17	TGCGCCAGCAGCCAAGCCTCTCCGACTAGCGGACCCTACGAGCAGTACTTC	CASSQASPTSGPYEQYF
TRBV7-6	NA	NA	TRBJ2-3	14	TGTGCCAGCAGCTTAGCAGGGGATCGTGATACGCAGTATTTT	CASSLAGDRDTQYF
TRBV27	NA	NA	TRBJ2-5	13	TGTGCCAGCAGTTTCGCCCGCCGGGAGACCCAGTACTTC	CASSFARRETQYF
TRBV5-6	NA	TRBD1	TRBJ2-7	18	TGTGCCAGCAGCTTGTTCAAGGACTCGGACAGGGCTGTGTACGAGCAGTACTTC	CASSLFKDSDRAVYEQYF
TRBV2	NA	NA	TRBJ1-2	14	TGTGCCAGCAGTGAACAGGGATCTAACTATGGCTACACCTTC	CASSEQGSNYGYTF
TRBV4-3	once	TRBD2	TRBJ2-7	17	TGCGCCAGCAGCCATGGGGGACTAGCGGGAACCAGGGACGAGCAGTACTTC	CASSHGGLAGTRDEQYF
TRBV6-6	NA	TRBD1	TRBJ1-5	12	TGTGCCAGCACTACAGGGGACCAGCCCCAGCATTTT	CASTTGDQPQHF
TRBV5-6	NA	TRBD2	TRBJ2-7	14	TGTGCCAGCAGCCCCCTGCGGGGGACGGGCGAGCAGTACTTC	CASSPLRGTGEQYF
TRBV19	NA	NA	TRBJ1-3	14	TGTGCCAGCCGGAGTTCCGGCTCTGGAAACACCATATATTTT	CASRSSGSGNTIYF
TRBV4-1	NA	TRBD2	TRBJ2-7	15	TGCGCCAGCAGCCAAGATCAGGCGGGGGTCTACGAGCAGTACTTC	CASSQDQAGVYEQYF
TRBV5-4	NA	NA	TRBJ1-3	14	TGTGCCAGCAGCTTTGGAGGCGGGGGAAACACCATATATTTT	CASSFGGGGNTIYF
TRBV5-8	NA	TRBD2	TRBJ2-3	18	TGTGCCAGCAGCTTGGGGTCTAGCGGGAGGGCCGGCACAGATACGCAGTATTTT	CASSLGSSGRAGTDTQYF